This T cell receptor (beta chain) was sequenced in a study of CXCR3 chemokines and chemotherapy response in bladder cancer (dated 2022 in TCRdb). For the wider study: Whether chemotherapy response in human bladder cancer was predicted by intratumoral CXCR3 chemokine system activity was examined in the study.

Taken from the germline V gene, the CDR1 and CDR2 loops are MGHRA and YSYEKL. Inclusive of the bounding cysteine and phenylalanine, the CDR3 is 15 residues long. CDR3 DNA is the only sequence kept; it has 45 bases, read in frame from the first base. The junction carries 12 bases between V and J, which are trimmed by 0 bases and 3 bases respectively. The method was PCR. This sample was sequenced with an Illumina HiSeq 2500. In-frame beta chains were kept once TCRdb had trimmed the public reads at Q25 with fastp and called clones with MiXCR. Entries that share a CDR3 protein sequence are merged under the most common genes and DNA. For this sample there are around 1,700 distinct CDR3 sequences; around 21% appear just once. Clones ranked in the top ten supply roughly 35% of the sample. On this clonotype: Its cognate antigen has yet to be identified. The input lacks base qualities; no much larger clone sits a single base away.

The chain links TRBV4-1 with TRBJ2-7; the D gene lacks a confident call. The sequence derives from a human donor with bladder cancer that did not respond to neoadjuvant chemotherapy. Sampling was done from a patient whose treatment included neoadjuvant chemotherapy. The CDR3 has the sequence CASSQEVIGFYEQYF. The DNA reads TGCGCCAGCAGCCAAGAAGTAATCGGTTTCTACGAGCAGTACTTC.